This paragraph covers one T cell receptor beta chain sequence. What it binds is unknown. Treatment specified: oral pan-JAK inhibitor, 5-10 mg twice daily. It was from alopecia areata patients that lesional scalp punch biopsies and peripheral blood were collected. This sample was included in a study of CD8+ T cells in alopecia areata. Whole-study context: Administration of oral tofacitinib to treated patients was at 5 to 10 mg twice daily.

RNA extraction and reverse transcription yielded cDNA as sequencing template. Generated by immunoSEQ multiplex PCR, the TCRdb table keeps only in-frame clones and is missing some. This sample yields around 100,000 clones, of which around three fifths are seen a single time; roughly 3.5% belongs to the top ten. Study-level results: Greater clonality was observed in lesional scalp samples, especially alopecia totalis/universalis, versus normal scalp. Scalp and blood retained many expanded lesional clones during tofacitinib.

The germline gives CDR1 SGHVS, CDR2 FQNEAQ. The CDR3 consists of 15 residues. V was cut by 1 base and J by 6 bases, with 15 bases left in between. The clonotype was recovered from a human donor with alopecia areata. V usage is TRBV7-8 and J usage is TRBJ2-5, with D tentatively TRBD1 (7 bases). Sequencing used CD4+ T cells sorted from blood, obtained at week 24, from a patient treated with tofacitinib. Here the CDR3 DNA reads TGTGCCAGCAGCTTAGTAGGGGGGACAGTACAGACCCAGTACTTC. It is translated as CASSLVGGTVQTQYF.